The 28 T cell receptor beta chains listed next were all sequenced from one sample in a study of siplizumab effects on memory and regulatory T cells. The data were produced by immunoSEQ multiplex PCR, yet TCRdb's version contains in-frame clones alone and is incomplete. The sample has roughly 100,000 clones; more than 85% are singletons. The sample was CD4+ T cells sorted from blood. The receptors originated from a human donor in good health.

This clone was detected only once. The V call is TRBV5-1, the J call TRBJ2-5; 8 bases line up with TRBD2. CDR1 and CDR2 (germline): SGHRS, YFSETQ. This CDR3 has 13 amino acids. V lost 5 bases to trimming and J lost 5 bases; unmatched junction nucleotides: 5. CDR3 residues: CASRGLVMETQYF. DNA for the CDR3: TGCGCCAGCAGGGGACTAGTAATGGAGACCCAGTACTTC. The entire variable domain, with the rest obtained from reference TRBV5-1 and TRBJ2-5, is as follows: KAGVTQTPRYLIKTRGQQVTLSCSPISGHRSVSWYQQTPGQGLQFLFEYFSETQRNKGNFPGRFSGRQFSNSRSEMNVSTLELGDSALYLCASRGLVMETQYFGPGTRLLVL.

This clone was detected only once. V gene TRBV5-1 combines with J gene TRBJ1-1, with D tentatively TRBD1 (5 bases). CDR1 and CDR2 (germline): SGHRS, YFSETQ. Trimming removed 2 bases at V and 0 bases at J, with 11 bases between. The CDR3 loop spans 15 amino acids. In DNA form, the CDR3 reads TGCGCCAGCAGCTTTCGAGGGGCTATGAACACTGAAGCTTTCTTT. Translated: CASSFRGAMNTEAFF.

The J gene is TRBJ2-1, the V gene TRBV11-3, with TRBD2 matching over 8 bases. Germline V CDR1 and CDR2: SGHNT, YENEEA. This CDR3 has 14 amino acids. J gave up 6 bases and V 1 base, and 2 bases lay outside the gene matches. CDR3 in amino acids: CASSLVAGSNEQFF. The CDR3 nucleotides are TGTGCCAGCAGCTTAGTAGCGGGAAGCAATGAGCAGTTCTTC. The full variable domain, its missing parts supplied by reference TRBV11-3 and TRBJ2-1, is EAGVVQSPRYKIIEKKQPVAFWCNPISGHNTLYWYLQNLGQGPELLIRYENEEAVDDSQLPKDRFSAERLKGVDSTLKIQPAELGDSAVYLCASSLVAGSNEQFFGPGTRLTVL.

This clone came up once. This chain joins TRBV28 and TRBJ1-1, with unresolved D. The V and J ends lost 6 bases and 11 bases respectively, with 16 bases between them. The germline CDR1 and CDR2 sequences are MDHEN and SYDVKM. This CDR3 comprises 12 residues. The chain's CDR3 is CASSSLGQRAFF. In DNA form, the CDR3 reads TGTGCCAGCAGCTCGTTAGGCCAGCGGGCTTTCTTT.

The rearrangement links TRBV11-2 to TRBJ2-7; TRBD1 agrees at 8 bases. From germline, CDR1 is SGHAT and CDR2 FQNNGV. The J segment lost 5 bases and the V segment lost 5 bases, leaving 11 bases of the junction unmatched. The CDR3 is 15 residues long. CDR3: CASSRTGRFRDEQYF. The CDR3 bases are TGTGCCAGCAGCCGGACAGGGAGGTTTAGGGACGAGCAGTACTTC. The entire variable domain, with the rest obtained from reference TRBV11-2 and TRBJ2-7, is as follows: EAGVAQSPRYKIIEKRQSVAFWCNPISGHATLYWYQQILGQGPKLLIQFQNNGVVDDSQLPKDRFSAERLKGVDSTLKIQPAKLEDSAVYLCASSRTGRFRDEQYFGPGTRLTVT.

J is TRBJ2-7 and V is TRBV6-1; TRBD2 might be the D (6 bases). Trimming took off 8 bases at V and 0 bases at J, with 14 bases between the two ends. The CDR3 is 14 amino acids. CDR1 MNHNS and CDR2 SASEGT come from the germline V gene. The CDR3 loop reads CASLMGLSSYEQYF. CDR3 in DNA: TGTGCCAGCCTCATGGGACTGAGCTCCTACGAGCAGTACTTC.

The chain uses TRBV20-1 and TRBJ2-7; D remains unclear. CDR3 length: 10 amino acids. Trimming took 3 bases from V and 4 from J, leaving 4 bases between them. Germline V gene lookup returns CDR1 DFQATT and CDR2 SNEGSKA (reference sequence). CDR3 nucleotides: TGCAGTGCTAGGATATACGAGCAGTACTTC. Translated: CSARIYEQYF.

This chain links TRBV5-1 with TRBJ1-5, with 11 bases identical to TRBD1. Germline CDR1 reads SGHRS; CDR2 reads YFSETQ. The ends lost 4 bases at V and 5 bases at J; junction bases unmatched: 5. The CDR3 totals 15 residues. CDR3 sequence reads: CASSPGQGGYQPQHF. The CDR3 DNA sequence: TGCGCCAGCAGCCCGGGACAGGGGGGTTATCAGCCCCAGCATTTT.

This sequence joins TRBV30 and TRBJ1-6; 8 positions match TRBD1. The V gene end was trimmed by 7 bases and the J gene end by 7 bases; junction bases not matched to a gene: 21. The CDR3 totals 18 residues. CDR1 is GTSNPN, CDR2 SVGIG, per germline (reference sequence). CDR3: CASIGTGGFLGRNSPLHF. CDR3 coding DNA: TGTGCCTCAATCGGGACAGGCGGGTTCCTAGGTAGAAATTCACCCCTCCACTTT.

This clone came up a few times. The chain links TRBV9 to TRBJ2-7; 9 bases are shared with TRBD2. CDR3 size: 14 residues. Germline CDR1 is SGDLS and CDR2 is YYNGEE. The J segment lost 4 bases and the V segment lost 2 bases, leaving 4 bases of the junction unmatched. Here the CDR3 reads CASSVSTSGYEQYF. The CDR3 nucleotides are TGTGCCAGCAGCGTCTCGACTAGCGGATACGAGCAGTACTTC.

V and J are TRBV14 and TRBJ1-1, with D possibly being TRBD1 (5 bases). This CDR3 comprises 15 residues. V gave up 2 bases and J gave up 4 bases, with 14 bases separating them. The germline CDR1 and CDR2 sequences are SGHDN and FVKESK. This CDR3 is CASSQSRARGTEAFF. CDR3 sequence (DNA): TGTGCCAGCAGCCAAAGCAGGGCAAGGGGCACTGAAGCTTTCTTT.

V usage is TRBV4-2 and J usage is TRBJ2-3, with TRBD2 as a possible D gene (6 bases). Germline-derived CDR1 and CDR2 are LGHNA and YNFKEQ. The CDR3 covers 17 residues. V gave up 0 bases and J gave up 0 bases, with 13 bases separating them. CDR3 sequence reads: CASSQDHRGTSTDTQYF. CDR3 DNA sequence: TGTGCCAGCAGCCAAGATCATAGAGGGACTAGCACAGATACGCAGTATTTT.

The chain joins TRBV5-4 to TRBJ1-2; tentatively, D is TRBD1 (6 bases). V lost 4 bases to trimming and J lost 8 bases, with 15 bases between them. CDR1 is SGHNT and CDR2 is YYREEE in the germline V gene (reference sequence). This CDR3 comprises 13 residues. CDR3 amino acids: CASSRVGGVGYTF. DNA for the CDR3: TGTGCCAGCAGCCGGGTCGGGGGCGTAGGCTACACCTTC. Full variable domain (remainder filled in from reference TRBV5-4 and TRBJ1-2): ETGVTQSPTHLIKTRGQQVTLRCSSQSGHNTVSWYQQALGQGPQFIFQYYREEENGRGNFPPRFSGLQFPNYSSELNVNALELDDSALYLCASSRVGGVGYTFGSGTRLTVV.

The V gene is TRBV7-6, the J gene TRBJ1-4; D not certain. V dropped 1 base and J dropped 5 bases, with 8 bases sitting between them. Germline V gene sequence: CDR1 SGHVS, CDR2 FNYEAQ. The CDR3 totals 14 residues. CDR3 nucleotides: TGTGCCAGCAGCTTAGGCGGTTCGAATGAAAAACTGTTTTTT. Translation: CASSLGGSNEKLFF. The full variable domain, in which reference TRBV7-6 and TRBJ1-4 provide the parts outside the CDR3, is GAGVSQSPRYKVTKRGQDVALRCDPISGHVSLYWYRQALGQGPEFLTYFNYEAQQDKSGLPNDRFSAERPEGSISTLTIQRTEQRDSAMYRCASSLGGSNEKLFFGSGTQLSVL.

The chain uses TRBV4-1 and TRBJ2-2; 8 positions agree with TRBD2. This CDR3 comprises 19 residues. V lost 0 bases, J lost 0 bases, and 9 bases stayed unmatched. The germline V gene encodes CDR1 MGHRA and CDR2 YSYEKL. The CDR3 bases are TGCGCCAGCAGCCAAGATCGAGGACTAGCCAATTCGAACACCGGGGAGCTGTTTTTT. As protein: CASSQDRGLANSNTGELFF.

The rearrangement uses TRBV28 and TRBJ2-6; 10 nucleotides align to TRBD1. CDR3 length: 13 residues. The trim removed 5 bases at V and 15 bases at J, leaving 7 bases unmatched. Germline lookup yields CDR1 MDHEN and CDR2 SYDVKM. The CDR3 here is CASSLTGGPRLTF. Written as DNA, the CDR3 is TGTGCCAGCAGTCTGACAGGGGGCCCCCGCCTGACTTTC.

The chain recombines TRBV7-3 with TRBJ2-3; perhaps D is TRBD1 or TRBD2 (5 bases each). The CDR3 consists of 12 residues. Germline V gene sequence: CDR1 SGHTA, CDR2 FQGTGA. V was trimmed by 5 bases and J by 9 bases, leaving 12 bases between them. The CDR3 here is CASSGTGLTQYF. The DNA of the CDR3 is TGTGCCAGCAGCGGCACGGGGCTGACGCAGTATTTT. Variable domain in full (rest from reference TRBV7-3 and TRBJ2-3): GAGVSQTPSNKVTEKGKYVELRCDPISGHTALYWYRQSLGQGPEFLIYFQGTGAADDSGLPNDRFFAVRPEGSVSTLKIQRTERGDSAVYLCASSGTGLTQYFGPGTRLTVL.

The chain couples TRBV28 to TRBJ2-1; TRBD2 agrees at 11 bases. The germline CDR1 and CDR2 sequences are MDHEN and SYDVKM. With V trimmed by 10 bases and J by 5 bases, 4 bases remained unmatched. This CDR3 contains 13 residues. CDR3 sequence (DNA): TGTGCCACCACACTAGCGGGGGACAATGAGCAGTTCTTC. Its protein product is CATTLAGDNEQFF.

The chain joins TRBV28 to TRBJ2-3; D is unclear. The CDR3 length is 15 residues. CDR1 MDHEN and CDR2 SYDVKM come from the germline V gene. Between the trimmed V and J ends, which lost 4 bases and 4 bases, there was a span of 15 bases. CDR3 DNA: TGTGCCAGCAGTTCTTCCGGGCGTGGGGCAGATACGCAGTATTTT. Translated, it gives CASSSSGRGADTQYF.

The CDR3 coding sequence is TGTGCCAGCAGCCTGGGACTAGCGGACGAGCAGTACTTC. Translation: CASSLGLADEQYF. The rearrangement uses TRBV5-8 and TRBJ2-7, with 11 bases fitting TRBD2. Germline CDR1 and CDR2: SGHTS and YDEGEE. V lost 4 bases to trimming and J lost 5 bases; unmatched junction nucleotides: 2. The CDR3 has 13 residues.

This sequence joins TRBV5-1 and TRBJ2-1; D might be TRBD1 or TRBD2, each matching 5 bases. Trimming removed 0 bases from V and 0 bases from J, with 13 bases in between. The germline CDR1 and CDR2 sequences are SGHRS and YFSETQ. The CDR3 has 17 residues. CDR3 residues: CASSLGDGRFSYNEQFF. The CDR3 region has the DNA TGCGCCAGCAGCTTGGGGGACGGACGATTCTCCTACAATGAGCAGTTCTTC.

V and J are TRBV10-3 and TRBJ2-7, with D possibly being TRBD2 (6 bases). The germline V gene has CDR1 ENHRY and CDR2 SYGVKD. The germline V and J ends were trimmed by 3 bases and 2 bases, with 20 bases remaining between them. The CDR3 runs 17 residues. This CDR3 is CAISDRSYSGPTYEQYF. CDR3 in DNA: TGTGCCATCAGTGACCGCAGCTACAGCGGGCCCACCTACGAGCAGTACTTC.

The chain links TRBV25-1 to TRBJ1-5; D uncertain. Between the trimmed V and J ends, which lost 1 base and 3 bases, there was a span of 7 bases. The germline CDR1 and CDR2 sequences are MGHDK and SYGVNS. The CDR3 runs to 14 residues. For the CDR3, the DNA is TGTGCCAGCAGTGAATCGGGGTTCAATCAGCCCCAGCATTTT. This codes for CASSESGFNQPQHF.

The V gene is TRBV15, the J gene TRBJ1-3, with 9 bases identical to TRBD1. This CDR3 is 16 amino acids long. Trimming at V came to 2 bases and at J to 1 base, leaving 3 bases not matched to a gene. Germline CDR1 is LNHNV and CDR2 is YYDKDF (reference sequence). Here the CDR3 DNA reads TGTGCCACCAGCAGATTAGACAGGGGGTCTGGAAACACCATATATTTT. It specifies CATSRLDRGSGNTIYF. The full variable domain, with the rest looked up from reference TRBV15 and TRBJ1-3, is DAMVIQNPRYQVTQFGKPVTLSCSQTLNHNVMYWYQQKSSQAPKLLFHYYDKDFNNEADTPDNFQSRRPNTSFCFLDIRSPGLGDTAMYLCATSRLDRGSGNTIYFGEGSWLTVV.

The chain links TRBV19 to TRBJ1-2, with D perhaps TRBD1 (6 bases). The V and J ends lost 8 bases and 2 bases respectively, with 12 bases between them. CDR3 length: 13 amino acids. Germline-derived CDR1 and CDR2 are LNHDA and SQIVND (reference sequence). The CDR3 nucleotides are TGTGCCAGTTCCTACAGGGACAACTATGGCTACACCTTC. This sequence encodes CASSYRDNYGYTF.

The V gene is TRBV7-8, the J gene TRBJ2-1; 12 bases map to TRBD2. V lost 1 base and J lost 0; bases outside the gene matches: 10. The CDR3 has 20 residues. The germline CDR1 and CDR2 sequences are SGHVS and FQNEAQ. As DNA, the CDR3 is TGTGCCAGCAGCTTAGAGGGACTAGCGGGTATAAGGAGCTCCTACAATGAGCAGTTCTTC. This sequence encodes CASSLEGLAGIRSSYNEQFF.

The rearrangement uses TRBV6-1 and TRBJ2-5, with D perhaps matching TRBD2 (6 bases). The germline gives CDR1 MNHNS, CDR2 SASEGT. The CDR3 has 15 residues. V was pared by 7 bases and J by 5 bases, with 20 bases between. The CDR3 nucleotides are TGTGCCAGCACGGTAGGGACCCTAAGCGGGGAGACCCAGTACTTC. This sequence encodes CASTVGTLSGETQYF.

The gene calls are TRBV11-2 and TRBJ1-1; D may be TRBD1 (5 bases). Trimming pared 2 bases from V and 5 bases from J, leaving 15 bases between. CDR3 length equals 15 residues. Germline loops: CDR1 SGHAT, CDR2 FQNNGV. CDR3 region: CASSLNLRGRTEAFF. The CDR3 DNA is TGTGCCAGCAGCTTAAATTTAAGGGGAAGGACTGAAGCTTTCTTT.